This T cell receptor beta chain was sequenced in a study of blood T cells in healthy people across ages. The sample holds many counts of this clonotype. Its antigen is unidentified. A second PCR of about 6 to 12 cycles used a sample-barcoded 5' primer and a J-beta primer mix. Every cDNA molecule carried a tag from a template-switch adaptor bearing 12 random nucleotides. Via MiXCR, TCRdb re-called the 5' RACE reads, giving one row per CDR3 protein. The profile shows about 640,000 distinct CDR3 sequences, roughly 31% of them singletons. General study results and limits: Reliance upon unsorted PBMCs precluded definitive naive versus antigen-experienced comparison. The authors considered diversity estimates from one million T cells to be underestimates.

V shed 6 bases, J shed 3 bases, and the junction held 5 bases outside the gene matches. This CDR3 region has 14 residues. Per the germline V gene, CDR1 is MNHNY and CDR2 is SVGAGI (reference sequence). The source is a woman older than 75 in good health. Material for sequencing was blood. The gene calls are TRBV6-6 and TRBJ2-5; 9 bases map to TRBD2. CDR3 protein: CASRVAGVKETQYF. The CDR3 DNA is TGTGCCAGCAGGGTAGCGGGGGTTAAAGAGACCCAGTACTTC.